Below, one TCR beta chain is given with its context. This record belongs to a study of OX40 agonist ivuxolimab in advanced cancers. Germline V gene lookup returns CDR1 SGHTA and CDR2 FQGNSA. Trimming removed 1 base at V and 4 bases at J, with 5 bases between. CDR3 length: 13 residues. The method was immunoSEQ multiplex PCR; TCRdb's version includes in-frame clones alone and lacks a portion of them. The table lists about 88,000 clones, around nine tenths of them singletons. The receptor comes from an adult with an advanced solid tumor such as melanoma, head and neck, liver or kidney cancer. The source was CD4+ or CD8+ T cells sorted from blood, collected in a trial of the OX40 agonist ivuxolimab. The V gene is TRBV7-2, the J gene TRBJ2-1; D is unresolved. The CDR3 sequence is CASSLGWYNEQFF. DNA for the CDR3: TGTGCCAGCAGCTTAGGGTGGTACAATGAGCAGTTCTTC. The whole variable domain, filled in from reference TRBV7-2 and TRBJ2-1, reads GAGVSQSPSNKVTEKGKDVELRCDPISGHTALYWYRQSLGQGLEFLIYFQGNSAPDKSGLPSDRFSAERTGGSVSTLTIQRTQQEDSAVYLCASSLGWYNEQFFGPGTRLTVL.